This T cell receptor beta chain was captured by sequencing in a study of Ad26.COV2.S vaccination and SARS-CoV-2 variants. The overall study: Ad26.COV2.S given intramuscularly, once or twice 56 days apart. Study results and caveats: TCR breadth and depth analyses may have underestimated total T cell responses. Post-vaccination breadth of spike-specific CD8+ and CD4+ T cell responses was reportedly substantial. Spike-specific TCR breadth was greater after Ad26.COV2.S than placebo.

J was trimmed by 5 bases and V by 8 bases; bases with no gene match: 14. The length of the CDR3 is 16 residues. Germline V lookup: CDR1 MNHEY, CDR2 SMNVEV (reference sequence). The table came from immunoSEQ multiplex PCR; TCRdb's copy has only in-frame clones and leaves some out. This table has about 450,000 clones, roughly 87% appearing once. Concerning this clone itself: Its antigen is as yet unknown.

Stated treatment: around 19 received Ad26.COV2.S at low or high dose, single or two shots; roughly 5 received placebo; per-sample allocation not given. It was on day 63 after the first vaccine or placebo injection that samples were taken. The sequencing here drew on peripheral blood, taken in a trial of Ad26.COV2.S vaccine versus placebo. The receptor comes from a person between 18 and 65 years old who received the Ad26.COV2.S COVID-19 vaccine or a placebo. The chain carries TRBV27 and TRBJ2-1; 8 bases match TRBD2. CDR3 DNA sequence: TGTGCCAGCCGAATTTCGGGAGCGGGAGAAAACAATGAGCAGTTCTTC. This sequence encodes CASRISGAGENNEQFF.